The clone carrying this T cell receptor beta chain was detected once. The data belong to a study of blood T cell repertoires in COVID-19. V lost 3 bases, J lost 2 bases, and 6 bases stayed unmatched. This CDR3 is built from 16 residues. Germline V gene lookup returns CDR1 SGHVS and CDR2 FQNEAQ. Here immunoSEQ multiplex PCR was the method, and the copy in TCRdb shows in-frame clones only, minus some. The data contain 23,000 or so clones, 75% to 90% of them singletons. The rearrangement joins TRBV7-8 to TRBJ2-4; TRBD2 agrees at 8 bases. Sequencing was done on a sample of peripheral blood. This receptor was taken from a woman in her 70s with active COVID-19. DNA of the CDR3: TGTGCCAGCAGCTTGAGAGCGGGGGCTACCAAAAACATTCAGTACTTC. Protein sequence: CASSLRAGATKNIQYF.